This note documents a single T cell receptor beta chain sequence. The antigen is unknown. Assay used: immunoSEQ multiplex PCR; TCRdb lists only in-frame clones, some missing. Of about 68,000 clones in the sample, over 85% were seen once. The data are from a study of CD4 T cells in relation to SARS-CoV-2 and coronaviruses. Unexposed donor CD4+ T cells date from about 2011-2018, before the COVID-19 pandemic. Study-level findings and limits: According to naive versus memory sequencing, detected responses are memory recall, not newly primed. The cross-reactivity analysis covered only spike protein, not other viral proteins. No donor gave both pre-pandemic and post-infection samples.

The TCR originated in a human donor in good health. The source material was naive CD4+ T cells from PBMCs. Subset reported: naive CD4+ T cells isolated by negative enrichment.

CDR3 amino acids: CSARRSGVDTEAFF. CDR3 DNA sequence: TGCAGCGCCCGAAGGTCGGGAGTGGACACTGAAGCTTTCTTT. The chain employs TRBV29-1 and TRBJ1-1; the D is unclear. Trimming took 7 bases from V and 3 from J, leaving 18 bases between them. Germline V lookup: CDR1 SQVTM, CDR2 ANQGSEA. The CDR3 spans 14 residues.